These T cell receptor beta chains were read from a single sample in a study of T cells expressing NK-cell markers. TCRdb reprocessed the 5' RACE reads, keeping one entry per CDR3 protein, no DNA. Its listing shows approximately 440,000 distinct CDR3 sequences. The sequencing sample was made of blood T cells: a sorted CD56 or NKG2C T cell subset, CD4+ or CD8+ T cells, or bulk PBMC T cells (not recorded which). These receptors came from a woman between 50 and 59 years old in good health. The CDR3 runs from the conserved cysteine through the conserved F or W. Each record gives: V gene, J gene, CDR3 protein.

>TRBV6-1|TRBJ1-4
CASSEIQSHGEKLFF
>TRBV5-1|TRBJ2-7
CASSLDRVVTYEQYF
>TRBV9|TRBJ2-5
CASSRTSGRIRETQYF
>TRBV10-2|TRBJ1-2
CASSEGAPGDYGYTF
>TRBV12-5|TRBJ2-1
CASGLAGEQEQFF
>TRBV7-2|TRBJ2-3
CASSGPRAGGARSTDTQYF
>TRBV12-3/TRBV12-4|TRBJ2-2
CASSFRDTGELFF
>TRBV3-1|TRBJ2-1
CASSPLGTYNEQFF
>TRBV6-4|TRBJ1-2
CASSDSHTSDYGYTF
>TRBV9|TRBJ2-2
CASSDRDPPNTGELFF
>TRBV5-1|TRBJ2-7
CASRGVTEQYF
>TRBV5-1|TRBJ1-5
CASSHGGGGQPQHF
>TRBV12-3/TRBV12-4|TRBJ1-5
CASNLVPGQPQHF
>TRBV5-1|TRBJ1-2
CASSSSGTDNGYTF
>TRBV7-2|TRBJ1-2
CASSLIWTANYGYTF
>TRBV7-9|TRBJ2-6
CASSLGTGDGANVLTF
>TRBV30|TRBJ2-5
CAWSTGGETQYF